This TCR beta chain is from a study of control samples from healthy donors and cancer patients (dated by TCRdb to 2018 to 2020). The junction carries 15 bases between V and J, which are trimmed by 4 bases and 3 bases respectively. The germline V gene provides CDR1 SGHAT and CDR2 FQNNGV. The CDR3 goes from the cysteine to the phenylalanine over 15 residues. The read is trimmed to its CDR3 DNA, 45 bases read in frame from base 1. Concerning this clone: It lacks a known antigen. It has no much larger one-base neighbor in the sample; base qualities were not kept.

Receptors were amplified or captured by the immunoSEQ multiplex PCR assay. TCRdb mirrors the immuneACCESS table, restricted to in-frame sequences. Some clones are absent from its copies; in checked studies, under half trace to an unresolved V gene, and the reason for the others is unknown. The sample has about 190,000 clones on record, 91% of them singletons. The leading ten clones occupy 1.8% of the sample. This clonotype was sampled from a young man in good health. In this chain, TRBV11-2 is recombined with TRBJ1-2; a tentative D call is TRBD1 (5 bases match). The specimen sequenced was blood. The CDR3: CASSSPGGGDYGYTF. The bases are TGTGCCAGCAGCTCACCCGGTGGGGGGGACTATGGCTACACCTTC.